The clone carrying this TCR beta chain was observed a few times. TCRdb used MiXCR to reprocess the 5' RACE reads, holding one entry per CDR3 protein. This table holds just under 600,000 distinct CDR3 sequences, approximately 13% found once. The data originate from a study of T cells after yellow fever vaccination. With 4 bases clipped from V and 5 bases from J, the junction kept 2 bases outside the gene matches. Germline-derived CDR1 and CDR2 are SEHNR and FQNEAQ (reference sequence). The CDR3 consists of 15 residues. The sequences come from PBMCs, collected on the day of the yellow fever booster vaccination. The chain combines TRBV7-9 with TRBJ2-1; 13 nucleotides align to TRBD2. The receptor's source is a man aged 30 to 45 who received the YFV17D yellow fever vaccine. The CDR3 loop reads CASSSGLAGDNEQFF. CDR3 coding DNA: TGTGCCAGCAGCTCCGGACTAGCGGGAGACAATGAGCAGTTCTTC.